This T cell receptor beta chain was obtained from a study of OX40 agonist ivuxolimab in advanced cancers. General notes on the study: Ivuxolimab, which targeted the costimulatory receptor OX40 (CD134), was an agonistic, fully human IgG2 monoclonal antibody. Intravenous ivuxolimab was administered to patients every 2 weeks at six dose levels: 0.01, 0.1, 0.3, 1.5, 3 and 10 mg/kg. Of the 52 patients in dose escalation, some 20 had hepatocellular carcinoma, approximately 15 had melanoma, 9 had renal cell carcinoma and 9 had head and neck cancer. In the dose-escalation cohort, approximately 83% of patients were male, and the mean age was roughly 60 years with a range of roughly 23 to 90. Patients were allowed to have had prior anti-PD-1, anti-PD-L1 or anti-CTLA-4 therapy, and approximately 40% of the dose-escalation patients had previously received checkpoint inhibitors. Partial responses were achieved by three dose-escalation patients, of whom one had hepatocellular carcinoma and two had cutaneous melanoma. Peripheral TCRbeta sequencing was intended to test whether TCR sequence diversity was altered and clonal T-cell expansion was caused by ivuxolimab. The paper reports the monotherapy dose-escalation portion (N of about 50 patients) of the phase I ivuxolimab trial. What the study reported, not specific to this receptor: The antigen specificity of the clonally expanded peripheral T cells was not determined. After ivuxolimab, CD8+ T cells had more expanded clones than CD4+ T cells on average. Low levels of normalized T-cell clonal expansion were also seen in some nonresponding patients. Clonal expansion of both CD4+ and CD8+ blood T cells was observed from baseline to week 6 at doses 0.1 to 3.0 mg/kg. In partial responders in the 0.1-3.0 mg/kg groups, normalized peripheral clonal expansion was found to be among the lowest, especially among CD8+ T cells.

The trial excluded patients who had a history of autoimmune disease or who were on systemic immunosuppression. In every dose cohort, peripheral blood was drawn for TCR sequencing at baseline, cycle 4 day 1, and cycle 7 day 1. The samples were drawn from a first-in-human, open-label, multicenter phase I dose-escalation trial of ivuxolimab. Adults with locally advanced or metastatic melanoma, renal cell, hepatocellular, or head and neck squamous cell carcinoma were enrolled in the trial. Before TCR sequencing, CD4+ and CD8+ T cells were separately sorted from peripheral blood. V was cut back by 3 bases and J by 0 bases, leaving a gap of 8 bases between them. The germline V gene encodes CDR1 SGHTA and CDR2 FQGTGA. From cysteine to phenylalanine, the CDR3 is 14 amino acids long. CDR3 DNA is the only sequence kept; it has 42 bases, read in frame from the first base. A word on this clone: Its antigen is not yet known. One base away there is no much larger clone; base qualities are not given.

Genomic DNA was isolated from the sorted cells so that the TCRbeta CDR3 region could be sequenced. The immunoSEQ Assay was used for sequencing of TCRbeta CDR3 regions. TCRdb obtained this table from immuneACCESS and retained in-frame rearrangements with V and J assigned. These tables miss some clones; where compared with another copy, unresolved V genes account for less than half of the shortfall, and the remainder is unexplained. Across this sample there are 70,000 to 90,000 clones, with approximately 80% seen only once. The top ten clonotypes cover 6.9% of the sample. Rearrangement joined TRBV7-3 to TRBJ1-1; the D gene assignment is ambiguous. This TCR was recovered from an adult with an advanced solid tumor such as melanoma, head and neck, liver or kidney cancer. The material was CD4+ or CD8+ T cells sorted from blood, obtained in a trial of the OX40 agonist ivuxolimab. The DNA sequence follows: TGTGCCAGCAGCTTCGACGCTCTGAACACTGAAGCTTTCTTT. It translates as CASSFDALNTEAFF.